This T cell receptor beta chain was captured by sequencing in a study of OX40 agonist ivuxolimab in advanced cancers. V lost 5 bases and J 3 bases, leaving 11 bases between the germline ends. The CDR3 is 14 residues long. Germline-derived CDR1 and CDR2 are MNHEY and SVGAGI. This clone came up once. The assay was immunoSEQ multiplex PCR, and TCRdb's table has in-frame clones only and misses some. The top ten clones hold more than 0.95% of a sample with roughly 86,000 clones, about 93% of them seen once. This receptor was obtained from an adult with an advanced solid tumor such as melanoma, head and neck, liver or kidney cancer. This chain uses TRBV6-5 with TRBJ2-4; D call uncertain. The input for sequencing was CD4+ or CD8+ T cells sorted from blood, taken in a trial of the OX40 agonist ivuxolimab. The CDR3 loop is CASSTPSIKNIQYF. CDR3 nucleotides: TGTGCCAGCAGTACTCCCAGCATCAAAAACATTCAGTACTTC.